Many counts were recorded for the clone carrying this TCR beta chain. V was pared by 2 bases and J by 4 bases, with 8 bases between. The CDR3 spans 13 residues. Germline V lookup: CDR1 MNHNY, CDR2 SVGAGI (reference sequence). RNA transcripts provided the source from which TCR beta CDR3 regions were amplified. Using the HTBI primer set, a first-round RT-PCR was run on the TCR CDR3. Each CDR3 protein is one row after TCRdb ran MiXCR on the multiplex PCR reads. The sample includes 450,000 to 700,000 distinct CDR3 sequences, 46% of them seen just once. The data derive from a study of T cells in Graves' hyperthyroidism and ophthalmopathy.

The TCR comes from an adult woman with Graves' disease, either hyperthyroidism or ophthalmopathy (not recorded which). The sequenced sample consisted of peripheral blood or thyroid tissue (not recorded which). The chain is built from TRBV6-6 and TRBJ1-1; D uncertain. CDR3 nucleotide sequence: TGTGCCAGCAGTTACGATGGGCGCACTGAAGCTTTCTTT. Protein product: CASSYDGRTEAFF.